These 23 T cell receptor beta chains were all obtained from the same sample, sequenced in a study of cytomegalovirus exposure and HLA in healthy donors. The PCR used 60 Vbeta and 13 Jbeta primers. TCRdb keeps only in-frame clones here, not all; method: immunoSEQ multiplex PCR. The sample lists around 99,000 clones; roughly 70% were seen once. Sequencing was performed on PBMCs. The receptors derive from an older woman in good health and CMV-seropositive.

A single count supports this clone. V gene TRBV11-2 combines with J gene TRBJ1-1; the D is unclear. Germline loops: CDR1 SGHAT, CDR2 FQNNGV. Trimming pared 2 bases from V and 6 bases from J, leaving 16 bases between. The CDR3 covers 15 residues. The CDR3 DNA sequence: TGTGCCAGCAGCTTAATGATTCGGGTGACCGCTGAAGCTTTCTTT. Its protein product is CASSLMIRVTAEAFF. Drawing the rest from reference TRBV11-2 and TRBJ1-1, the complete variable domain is EAGVAQSPRYKIIEKRQSVAFWCNPISGHATLYWYQQILGQGPKLLIQFQNNGVVDDSQLPKDRFSAERLKGVDSTLKIQPAKLEDSAVYLCASSLMIRVTAEAFFGQGTRLTVV.

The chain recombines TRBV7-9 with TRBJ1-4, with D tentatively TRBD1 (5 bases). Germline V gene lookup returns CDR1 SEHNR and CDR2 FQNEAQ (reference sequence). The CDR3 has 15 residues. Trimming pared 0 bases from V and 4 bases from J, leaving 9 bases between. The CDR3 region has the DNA TGTGCCAGCAGCTTAGCCGTGGGGGGTAATGAAAAACTGTTTTTT. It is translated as CASSLAVGGNEKLFF.

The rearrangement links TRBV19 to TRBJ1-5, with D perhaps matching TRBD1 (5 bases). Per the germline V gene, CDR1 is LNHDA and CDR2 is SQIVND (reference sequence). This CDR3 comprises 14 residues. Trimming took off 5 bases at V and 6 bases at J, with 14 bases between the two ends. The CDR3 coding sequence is TGTGCCAGTAGTGCCTCAGGGTCTGGTCAGCCCCAGCATTTT. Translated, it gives CASSASGSGQPQHF. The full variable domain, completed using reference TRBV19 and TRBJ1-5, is DGGITQSPKYLFRKEGQNVTLSCEQNLNHDAMYWYRQDPGQGLRLIYYSQIVNDFQKGDIAEGYSVSREKKESFPLTVTSAQKNPTAFYLCASSASGSGQPQHFGDGTRLSIL.

The chain's CDR3 is CATSERGAVEQYF. The CDR3 nucleotides read TGTGCCACCTCCGAACGGGGGGCTGTCGAGCAGTACTTC. The chain employs TRBV10-3 and TRBJ2-7, with D perhaps matching TRBD2 (7 bases). V was trimmed by 10 bases and J by 6 bases, leaving 19 bases between them. Germline CDR1 is ENHRY and CDR2 is SYGVKD. This CDR3 region has 13 residues.

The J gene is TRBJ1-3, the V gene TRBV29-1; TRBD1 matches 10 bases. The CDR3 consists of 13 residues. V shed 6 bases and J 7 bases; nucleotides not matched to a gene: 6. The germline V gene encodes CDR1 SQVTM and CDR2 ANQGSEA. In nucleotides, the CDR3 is TGCAGCGTCGGGACAGGGGTTTGGAACACCATATATTTT. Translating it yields CSVGTGVWNTIYF.

The CDR3 nucleotides read TGTGCCAGCAGCTTAGGGGACAGGGGGTTAGAGCAGTACTTC. The encoded protein is CASSLGDRGLEQYF. V is TRBV7-8 and J is TRBJ2-7; the match to TRBD1 covers 11 bases. From germline, CDR1 is SGHVS and CDR2 FQNEAQ. V was clipped by 1 base and J by 7 bases; unmatched bases: 3. The CDR3 has 14 residues.

The CDR3: CAILAGDRVHEQYF. CDR3 sequence (DNA): TGTGCCATCTTGGCGGGGGACAGGGTCCACGAGCAGTACTTC. V and J are TRBV2 and TRBJ2-7, with 9 bases identical to TRBD1. This CDR3 spans 14 amino acids. Germline V gives CDR1 SNHLY, CDR2 FYNNEI. V lost 10 bases, J lost 5 bases, and 12 bases stayed unmatched.

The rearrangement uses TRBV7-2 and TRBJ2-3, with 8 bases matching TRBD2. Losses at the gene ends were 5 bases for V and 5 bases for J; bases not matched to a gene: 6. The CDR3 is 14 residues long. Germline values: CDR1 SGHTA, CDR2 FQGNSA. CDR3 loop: CASSTGLEKDTQYF. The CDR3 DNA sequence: TGTGCCAGCAGCACGGGACTAGAGAAAGATACGCAGTATTTT.

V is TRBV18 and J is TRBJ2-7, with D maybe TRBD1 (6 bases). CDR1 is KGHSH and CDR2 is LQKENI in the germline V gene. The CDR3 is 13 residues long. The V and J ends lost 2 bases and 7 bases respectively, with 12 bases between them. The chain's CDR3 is CASSPNRDIEQYF. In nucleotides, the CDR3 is TGTGCCAGCTCACCAAACCGGGACATAGAGCAGTACTTC.

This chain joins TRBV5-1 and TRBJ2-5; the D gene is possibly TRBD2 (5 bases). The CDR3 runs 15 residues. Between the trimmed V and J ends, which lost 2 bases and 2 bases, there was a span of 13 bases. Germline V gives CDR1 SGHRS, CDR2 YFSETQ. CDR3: CASSFSGLEQETQYF. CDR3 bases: TGCGCCAGCAGCTTCTCTGGACTTGAACAAGAGACCCAGTACTTC.

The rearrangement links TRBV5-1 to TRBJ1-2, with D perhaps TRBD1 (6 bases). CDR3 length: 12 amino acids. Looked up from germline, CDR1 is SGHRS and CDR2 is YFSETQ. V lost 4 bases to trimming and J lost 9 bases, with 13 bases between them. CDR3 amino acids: CASSPTGTSYTF. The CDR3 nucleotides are TGCGCCAGCAGCCCCACAGGGACCAGCTACACCTTC.

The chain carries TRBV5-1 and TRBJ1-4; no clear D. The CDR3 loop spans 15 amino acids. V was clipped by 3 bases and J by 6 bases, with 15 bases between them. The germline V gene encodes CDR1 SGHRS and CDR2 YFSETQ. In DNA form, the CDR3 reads TGCGCCAGCAGCTCCTTCGGTCTGCCGGATGAAAAACTGTTTTTT. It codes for CASSSFGLPDEKLFF.

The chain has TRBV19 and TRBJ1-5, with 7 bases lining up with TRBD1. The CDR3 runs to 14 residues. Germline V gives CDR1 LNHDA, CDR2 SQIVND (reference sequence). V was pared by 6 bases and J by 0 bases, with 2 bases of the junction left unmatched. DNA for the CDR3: TGTGCCAGTAGGGGACAGTATAGCAATCAGCCCCAGCATTTT. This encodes CASRGQYSNQPQHF.

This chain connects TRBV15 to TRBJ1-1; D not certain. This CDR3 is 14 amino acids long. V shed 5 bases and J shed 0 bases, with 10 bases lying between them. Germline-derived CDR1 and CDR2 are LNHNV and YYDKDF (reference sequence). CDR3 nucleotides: TGTGCCACCAGCGTCGGTGTCATGAACACTGAAGCTTTCTTT. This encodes CATSVGVMNTEAFF.

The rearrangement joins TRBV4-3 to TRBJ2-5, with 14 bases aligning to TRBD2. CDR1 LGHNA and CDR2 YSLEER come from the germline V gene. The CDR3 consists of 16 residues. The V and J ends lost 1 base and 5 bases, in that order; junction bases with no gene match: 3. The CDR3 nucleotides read TGCGCCAGCAGCCAAGCCGGGACTAGCGGGGGTGAGACCCAGTACTTC. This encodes CASSQAGTSGGETQYF.

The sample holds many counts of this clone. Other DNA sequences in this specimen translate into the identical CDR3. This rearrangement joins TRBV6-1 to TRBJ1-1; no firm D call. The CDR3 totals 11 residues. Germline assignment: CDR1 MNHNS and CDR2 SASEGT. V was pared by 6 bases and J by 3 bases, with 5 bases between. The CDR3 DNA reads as TGTGCCAGCAGGAGGGACACTGAAGCTTTCTTT. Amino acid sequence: CASRRDTEAFF.

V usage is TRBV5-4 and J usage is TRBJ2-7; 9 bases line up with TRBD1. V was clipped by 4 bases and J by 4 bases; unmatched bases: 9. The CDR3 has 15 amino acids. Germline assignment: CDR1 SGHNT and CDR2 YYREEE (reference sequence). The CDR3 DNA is TGTGCCAGCAGCATAGCGATGGACAGGGGTTACGAGCAGTACTTC. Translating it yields CASSIAMDRGYEQYF.

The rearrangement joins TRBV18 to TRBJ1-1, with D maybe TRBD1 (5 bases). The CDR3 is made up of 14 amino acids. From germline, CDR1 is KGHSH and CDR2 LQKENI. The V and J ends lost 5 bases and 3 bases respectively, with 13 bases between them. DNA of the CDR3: TGTGCCAGCTCATCCGGCCGGGGGGACACTGAAGCTTTCTTT. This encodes CASSSGRGDTEAFF.

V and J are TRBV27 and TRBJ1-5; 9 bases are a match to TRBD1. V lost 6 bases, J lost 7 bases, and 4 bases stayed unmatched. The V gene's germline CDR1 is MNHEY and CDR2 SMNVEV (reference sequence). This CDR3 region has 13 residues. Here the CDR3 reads CASSYRGLQPQHF. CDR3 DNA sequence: TGTGCCAGCAGCTACAGGGGGCTGCAGCCCCAGCATTTT.

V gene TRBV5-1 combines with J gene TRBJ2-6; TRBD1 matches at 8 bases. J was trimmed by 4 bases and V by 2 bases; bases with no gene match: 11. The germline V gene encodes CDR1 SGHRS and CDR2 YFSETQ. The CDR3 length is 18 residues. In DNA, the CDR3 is TGCGCCAGCAGCTTTTCGTGGCAGGGGGCTTCGGGGGCCAACGTCCTGACTTTC. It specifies CASSFSWQGASGANVLTF.

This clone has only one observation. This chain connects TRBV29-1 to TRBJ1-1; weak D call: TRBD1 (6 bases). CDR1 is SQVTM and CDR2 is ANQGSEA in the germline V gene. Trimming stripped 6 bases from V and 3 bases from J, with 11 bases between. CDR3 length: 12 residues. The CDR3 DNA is TGCAGCGTATTGGACAGAGACACTGAAGCTTTCTTT. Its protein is CSVLDRDTEAFF.

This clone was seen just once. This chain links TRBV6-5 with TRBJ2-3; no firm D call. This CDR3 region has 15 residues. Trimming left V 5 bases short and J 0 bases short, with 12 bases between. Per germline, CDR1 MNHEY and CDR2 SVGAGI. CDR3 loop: CASSLSRASTDTQYF. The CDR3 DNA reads TGTGCCAGCAGTCTAAGTAGAGCAAGCACAGATACGCAGTATTTT.

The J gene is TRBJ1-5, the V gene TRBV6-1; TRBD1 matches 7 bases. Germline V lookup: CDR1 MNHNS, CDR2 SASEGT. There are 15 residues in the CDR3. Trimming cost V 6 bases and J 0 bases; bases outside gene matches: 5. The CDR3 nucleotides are TGTGCCAGCAGCGTGGGACAGTATAGCAATCAGCCCCAGCATTTT. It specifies CASSVGQYSNQPQHF.